This T cell receptor beta chain was retrieved from a study of T-cell reconstitution after alpha-beta-depleted transplantation in children. The germline V gene has CDR1 SGHDT and CDR2 YYEEEE. The CDR3 spans 12 residues. Trimming left V 0 bases short and J 4 bases short, with 5 bases between. Unique molecular identifiers featured in how the TCRbeta library was prepared. One entry per CDR3 protein, called by TCRdb with MiXCR from the PCR reads. The sample lists about 400,000 distinct CDR3 sequences; about 14% were seen once. The receptor was isolated from a human donor who donated a stem cell graft to a child with Fanconi anemia. Sequenced here: PBMCs, sampled from the stem cell graft. The rearrangement joins TRBV5-6 to TRBJ2-7; D call uncertain. CDR3 DNA sequence: TGTGCCAGCAGCTTGGGACAATACGAGCAGTACTTC. Translation gives CASSLGQYEQYF.